This T cell receptor (beta chain) is from a study of blood T cells in healthy people across ages. This CDR3 spans 12 amino acids. V dropped 0 bases and J dropped 7 bases, with 6 bases sitting between them. Germline V gives CDR1 KGHSY, CDR2 FQNENV. The second PCR ran about 7 to 12 cycles with a sample-barcoded 5' primer and J-beta primers. TCRdb re-called the 5' RACE reads through MiXCR, storing one row per CDR3 protein. Of 550,000 to 800,000 distinct CDR3 sequences listed, 32% are singletons. This clonotype was seen a few times. The antigen is not known. Study-wide results and caveats: It was not known whether donors were CMV positive (a possible confounder of expanded clonotype changes). With age, beta diversity per million T cells declined roughly linearly, significantly by approximately 41.

This receptor was obtained from a woman aged 80 or over in good health. This chain connects TRBV16 to TRBJ1-1; TRBD1 is a possible D gene (5 bases). The source material was blood. The DNA of the CDR3 is TGTGCCAGCAGCCAATCGGGGGTTGAAGCTTTCTTT. Its translation is CASSQSGVEAFF.